The 21 T cell receptor beta chains presented below share a single source sample, sequenced in a study of PD-1 blockade in classical Hodgkin lymphoma. Each and every patient relapsed after autologous stem cell transplantation, and patients got differing brentuximab vedotin exposure. Generated by immunoSEQ multiplex PCR, the TCRdb table keeps only in-frame clones and is missing some. There are about 110,000 clones in the sample; about nine tenths occur only once, and just under 20% lies in the top ten. The sequencing here drew on peripheral blood mononuclear cells (PBMCs), taken before the second cycle of nivolumab. Receptors were obtained from a human donor with classical Hodgkin lymphoma.

The chain recombines TRBV14 with TRBJ2-5; 13 bases map to TRBD2. This CDR3 is 19 amino acids long. Germline V gene lookup returns CDR1 SGHDN and CDR2 FVKESK. Trimming removed 4 bases from V and 5 bases from J; junction bases left unmatched: 16. The DNA of the CDR3 is TGTGCCAGCAGCCGCTACCGGGACAGGACTAGCGGGAGAGGGGAGACCCAGTACTTC. Its translation: CASSRYRDRTSGRGETQYF.

This rearrangement joins TRBV5-4 to TRBJ2-5; D is possibly TRBD2 (6 bases). This CDR3 has 15 residues. V was shortened by 4 bases and J by 2 bases, with 15 bases between the two germline ends. From germline, CDR1 is SGHNT and CDR2 YYREEE (reference sequence). This chain's CDR3 is CASSQAGTLQETQYF. The DNA of the CDR3 is TGTGCCAGCAGCCAGGCCGGGACTCTTCAAGAGACCCAGTACTTC.

In DNA, the CDR3 is TGTGCCAGCAGCGTCAAACAGCGGATTACGTTAGAGCAGTACTTC. It yields the protein CASSVKQRITLEQYF. This chain connects TRBV2 to TRBJ2-7; D perhaps matches TRBD2 (5 bases). Trimming left V 6 bases short and J 7 bases short, with 22 bases between. CDR3 length equals 15 residues. CDR1 and CDR2 from the germline V gene are SNHLY and FYNNEI.

The chain is built from TRBV12-5 and TRBJ1-1, with 7 bases fitting TRBD1. The V gene's germline CDR1 is LGHNT and CDR2 FRNRAP. Losses at the gene ends were 6 bases for V and 8 bases for J; bases not matched to a gene: 15. The length of the CDR3 is 15 residues. The CDR3 sequence is CASGFGDRGLEEAFF. The CDR3 nucleotides are TGTGCTAGTGGCTTTGGGGACAGAGGGCTGGAGGAAGCTTTCTTT.

The chain carries TRBV18 and TRBJ2-2, with 11 positions matching TRBD2. Germline V CDR1 and CDR2: KGHSH, LQKENI. V lost 0 bases to trimming and J lost 8 bases; unmatched junction nucleotides: 8. This CDR3 has 17 amino acids. Here the CDR3 DNA reads TGTGCCAGCTCACCACCGATTCTAGCGGGAGGAGGAGGGGAGCTGTTTTTT. Protein sequence: CASSPPILAGGGGELFF.

This chain uses TRBV5-4 with TRBJ2-4, with a possible D match to TRBD2 (5 bases). Germline V gene sequence: CDR1 SGHNT, CDR2 YYREEE (reference sequence). V was trimmed by 1 base and J by 0 bases, leaving 11 bases between them. The length of the CDR3 is 16 residues. The CDR3 region is CASSLHRAGAKNIQYF. CDR3 DNA: TGTGCCAGCAGCTTGCATCGGGCGGGAGCCAAAAACATTCAGTACTTC.

The chain links TRBV30 to TRBJ2-3; 11 bases agree with TRBD2. This CDR3 contains 16 residues. V gave up 4 bases and J gave up 2 bases; unmatched junction bases: 8. CDR1 and CDR2 from the germline V gene are GTSNPN and SVGIG (reference sequence). The CDR3 protein is CAWTPGLAGLTDTQYF. The CDR3 DNA is TGTGCCTGGACACCCGGACTAGCGGGCCTCACAGATACGCAGTATTTT.

The chain joins TRBV6-5 to TRBJ2-1; no firm D call. V lost 6 bases and J 6 bases, leaving 9 bases between the germline ends. Germline lookup yields CDR1 MNHEY and CDR2 SVGAGI. CDR3 size: 12 residues. CDR3 bases: TGTGCCAGCAGCGAGTCCGGCAATGAGCAGTTCTTC. Translation gives CASSESGNEQFF.

The rearrangement joins TRBV6-1 to TRBJ2-7; 11 positions match TRBD1. This CDR3 is built from 13 residues. Germline CDR1 and CDR2: MNHNS and SASEGT. V lost 8 bases and J lost 6; bases outside the gene matches: 6. Written as DNA, the CDR3 is TGTGCCAGCCGAGGACAGGGGGCACGCGAGCAGTACTTC. Protein product: CASRGQGAREQYF.

The V call is TRBV30, the J call TRBJ2-6, with D possibly matching TRBD1 (5 bases). This CDR3 is 16 amino acids long. Per germline, CDR1 GTSNPN and CDR2 SVGIG (reference sequence). Trimming removed 2 bases at V and 1 base at J, with 12 bases between. The CDR3 is CAWSRGSPSGANVLTF. CDR3 coding DNA: TGTGCCTGGAGTAGGGGCTCGCCTTCTGGGGCCAACGTCCTGACTTTC.

The V gene is TRBV19, the J gene TRBJ1-2; 8 bases are a match to TRBD1. The V and J ends lost 3 bases and 7 bases, in that order; junction bases with no gene match: 7. The germline V gene has CDR1 LNHDA and CDR2 SQIVND (reference sequence). The CDR3 spans 14 residues. The DNA of the CDR3 is TGTGCCAGTAGTATTCTCGGGACAGGTCGTGGCTACACCTTC. It is translated as CASSILGTGRGYTF. Full variable domain (outside the CDR3, taken from reference TRBV19 and TRBJ1-2): DGGITQSPKYLFRKEGQNVTLSCEQNLNHDAMYWYRQDPGQGLRLIYYSQIVNDFQKGDIAEGYSVSREKKESFPLTVTSAQKNPTAFYLCASSILGTGRGYTFGSGTRLTVV.

CDR3 nucleotide sequence: TGTGCCAGCAGCTTAGGATTCTACACCGGCCAAGAGACCCAGTACTTC. It encodes CASSLGFYTGQETQYF. The chain joins TRBV11-2 to TRBJ2-5; no clear D. V was shortened by 1 base and J by 1 base, with 13 bases between the two germline ends. The CDR3 loop spans 16 amino acids. Looked up from germline, CDR1 is SGHAT and CDR2 is FQNNGV.

The DNA of the CDR3 is TGTGCCAGCAGCTTAGCGGGAGAATCCTACAATGAGCAGTTCTTC. This translates into CASSLAGESYNEQFF. This rearrangement joins TRBV7-9 to TRBJ2-1, with TRBD2 as a possible D gene (5 bases). The CDR3 consists of 15 residues. Trimming removed 0 bases at V and 1 base at J, with 7 bases between. In germline, CDR1 is SEHNR, CDR2 FQNEAQ (reference sequence).

The genes are TRBV6-6 and TRBJ2-7; the D gene is possibly TRBD1 (8 bases). V was clipped by 5 bases and J by 3 bases, with 17 bases between them. Germline V gene lookup returns CDR1 MNHNY and CDR2 SVGAGI (reference sequence). This CDR3 is built from 15 residues. CDR3 loop: CASSLGQGGHYEQYF. DNA for the CDR3: TGTGCCAGCAGTCTAGGACAGGGAGGGCACTACGAGCAGTACTTC.

J is TRBJ2-7 and V is TRBV2; D gene unclear. CDR1 SNHLY and CDR2 FYNNEI come from the germline V gene. Trimming stripped 2 bases from V and 9 bases from J, with 14 bases between. The CDR3 spans 13 residues. CDR3 protein: CASSERAPGVQYF. The CDR3 region has the DNA TGTGCCAGCAGTGAAAGGGCCCCCGGTGTGCAGTACTTC.

The J gene is TRBJ2-5, the V gene TRBV5-1; unclear D gene. The end of the DNA fits TRBJ2-7 better, so the J call may be wrong. Germline V gives CDR1 SGHRS, CDR2 YFSETQ. This CDR3 spans 14 amino acids. In DNA, the CDR3 is TGCGCCAGCAGCCCATCAGATTCTTCCTACGAGCAGTACTTC. It codes for CASSPSDSSYEQYF.

The chain has TRBV6-5 and TRBJ1-1; unclear D gene. The CDR3 extends over 15 amino acids. Germline V gene data show CDR1 as MNHEY and CDR2 as SVGAGI. Trimming cost V 2 bases and J 0 bases, with 10 bases left between them. DNA of the CDR3: TGTGCCAGCAGTTACGCGAACAGATTGAACACTGAAGCTTTCTTT. Encoded protein: CASSYANRLNTEAFF.

Here the CDR3 reads CAWATGGVTEQFF. Here the CDR3 DNA reads TGTGCCTGGGCGACTGGCGGGGTCACGGAGCAGTTCTTC. This rearrangement joins TRBV30 to TRBJ2-1; D may be TRBD2 (6 bases). The CDR3 is 13 amino acids. Germline-derived CDR1 and CDR2 are GTSNPN and SVGIG (reference sequence). V lost 5 bases and J 10 bases, leaving 18 bases between the germline ends.

The chain employs TRBV6-5 and TRBJ1-1; TRBD1 matches 9 bases. The CDR3 contains 15 residues. V lost 6 bases and J lost 3; bases outside the gene matches: 8. Germline CDR1 reads MNHEY; CDR2 reads SVGAGI. The CDR3 bases are TGTGCCAGCAGCCGGGGGGACAGGGAATACACTGAAGCTTTCTTT. It yields the protein CASSRGDREYTEAFF.

The chain employs TRBV5-6 and TRBJ2-7; no clear D. The CDR3 has 15 residues. Germline CDR1 and CDR2: SGHDT and YYEEEE. V was trimmed by 2 bases and J by 0 bases, leaving 12 bases between them. Here the CDR3 reads CASSFELTSSYEQYF. The CDR3 coding sequence is TGTGCCAGCAGCTTTGAACTGACGAGCTCCTACGAGCAGTACTTC.

The chain employs TRBV14 and TRBJ1-1; D uncertain. CDR1 and CDR2 from the germline V gene are SGHDN and FVKESK. Between the trimmed V and J ends, which lost 0 bases and 4 bases, there was a span of 15 bases. CDR3 length equals 16 residues. CDR3 in amino acids: CASSQDLWGMGTEAFF. CDR3 coding DNA: TGTGCCAGCAGCCAAGATTTATGGGGTATGGGCACTGAAGCTTTCTTT.